The T cell receptor (beta chain) under discussion was sequenced for a study of T cell changes during pregnancy in multiple sclerosis. Here immunoSEQ multiplex PCR was the method, and the copy in TCRdb shows in-frame clones only, minus some. The sample lists roughly 57,000 clones, around nine tenths occurring once. This CDR3 region has 15 residues. Germline V gives CDR1 SEHNR, CDR2 FQNEAQ (reference sequence). The V end lost 0 bases, the J end lost 0 bases, and 7 bases lay between the germline ends. This clone was seen just once. This TCR came from a female donor with multiple sclerosis, enrolled in a pregnancy study. This chain uses TRBV7-9 with TRBJ2-3; possible D gene TRBD1, 6 bases. The starting material was CD8+ T cells from peripheral blood mononuclear cells, obtained before pregnancy. CDR3 in DNA: TGTGCCAGCAGCTTAGCGGGGGCCAGCACAGATACGCAGTATTTT. Translating it yields CASSLAGASTDTQYF.